These 27 T cell receptor beta chains share one sample of origin, sequenced in a study of CD8 T cells in Susac syndrome. With random hexamers, roughly 0.45 to 1 ug RNA was reverse transcribed. TCRdb passed the immunoSEQ multiplex PCR reads through MiXCR, listing each CDR3 protein once. The profile shows approximately 180,000 distinct CDR3 sequences, over 90% of them singletons. Sequencing was done on a sample of CD4+ T cells from PBMCs. These receptors were obtained from a human donor with Susac syndrome.

This clonotype was picked up one time. The rearrangement links TRBV20-1 to TRBJ2-1, with 11 bases identical to TRBD2. V was pared by 5 bases and J by 12 bases, with 12 bases of the junction left unmatched. The CDR3 loop spans 14 amino acids. The germline CDR1 and CDR2 sequences are DFQATT and SNEGSKA (reference sequence). The CDR3 sequence: CSAQPGLAEKGQFF. The CDR3, as DNA: TGCAGTGCTCAGCCGGGACTAGCGGAGAAAGGGCAGTTCTTC.

The chain employs TRBV2 and TRBJ1-5, with TRBD1 matching over 8 bases. V was clipped by 6 bases and J by 0 bases; unmatched bases: 7. The CDR3 has 16 amino acids. Germline V gene lookup returns CDR1 SNHLY and CDR2 FYNNEI. The CDR3: CASRTDRAYSNQPQHF. The CDR3 DNA reads TGTGCCAGCAGGACGGACAGGGCATATAGCAATCAGCCCCAGCATTTT.

This rearrangement joins TRBV30 to TRBJ1-4, with D uncertain. The ends were cut back, 2 bases at V and 4 bases at J, with 14 bases in the middle. Germline CDR1 reads GTSNPN; CDR2 reads SVGIG (reference sequence). This CDR3 contains 15 residues. This chain's CDR3 is CAWSPSSGDNEKLFF. The CDR3 DNA sequence: TGTGCCTGGAGTCCCAGTTCGGGAGATAATGAAAAACTGTTTTTT.

V and J are TRBV3-1 and TRBJ1-2; tentative D call: TRBD1 (5 bases). The CDR3 spans 13 residues. V lost 1 base and J 6 bases, leaving 9 bases between the germline ends. Germline CDR1 reads LGHDT; CDR2 reads YNNKEL (reference sequence). As DNA, the CDR3 is TGTGCCAGCAGCCAAGGGGCAGGGAATGGCTACACCTTC. Its protein is CASSQGAGNGYTF. Full variable domain (missing parts from reference TRBV3-1 and TRBJ1-2): DTAVSQTPKYLVTQMGNDKSIKCEQNLGHDTMYWYKQDSKKFLKIMFSYNNKELIINETVPNRFSPKSPDKAHLNLHINSLELGDSAVYFCASSQGAGNGYTFGSGTRLTVV.

V gene TRBV27 combines with J gene TRBJ1-2; no reliable D call. Trimming cost V 8 bases and J 0 bases, with 13 bases left between them. This CDR3 contains 14 residues. CDR1 and CDR2 (germline): MNHEY, SMNVEV (reference sequence). The CDR3 loop is CASGLTPPNYGYTF. CDR3 sequence (DNA): TGTGCCAGCGGACTGACCCCTCCTAACTATGGCTACACCTTC.

The CDR3 reads CASSPQTGGENIQYF. CDR3 sequence (DNA): TGTGCCAGCAGCCCCCAAACAGGAGGGGAAAACATTCAGTACTTC. V is TRBV9 and J is TRBJ2-4; possible D gene TRBD2, 6 bases. The V gene lost 4 bases and the J gene lost 5 bases, with 16 bases spanning the gap. The CDR3 is 15 residues long. Germline CDR1 reads SGDLS; CDR2 reads YYNGEE.

This chain links TRBV11-2 with TRBJ2-2, with D uncertain. This CDR3 has 13 residues. Trimming took 2 bases from V and 6 from J, leaving 7 bases between them. The germline V gene encodes CDR1 SGHAT and CDR2 FQNNGV. The CDR3 reads CASSLIVSGELFF. The DNA for the CDR3 is TGTGCCAGCAGCTTAATAGTCTCCGGGGAGCTGTTTTTT.

The chain combines TRBV4-1 with TRBJ1-2; D is possibly TRBD1 (6 bases). The V gene lost 8 bases and the J gene lost 6 bases, with 19 bases spanning the gap. CDR1 MGHRA and CDR2 YSYEKL come from the germline V gene. The CDR3 runs 14 residues. The CDR3 is CASHTAGALDGYTF. CDR3 bases: TGCGCCAGCCACACAGCGGGGGCGCTTGATGGCTACACCTTC.

DNA of the CDR3: TGTGCCAGCAGCTTCTCCGGGACCGCGAGCTCCTACAATGAGCAGTTCTTC. This gives the protein CASSFSGTASSYNEQFF. The gene calls are TRBV7-2 and TRBJ2-1; possibly TRBD1 or TRBD2 for D (5 bases each). The CDR3 is made up of 17 amino acids. The V end was cut by 3 bases, the J end by 0 bases, with 15 bases between. Germline V gene lookup returns CDR1 SGHTA and CDR2 FQGNSA.

This sequence joins TRBV7-3 and TRBJ2-1, with TRBD1 matching over 11 bases. After removal of 2 bases from V and 7 bases from J, the junction contained 4 bases not matched to a gene. Per the germline V gene, CDR1 is SGHTA and CDR2 is FQGTGA. The CDR3 extends over 15 amino acids. In DNA form, the CDR3 reads TGTGCCAGCAGCTTAGGCGGACAGGGGGCGAATGAGCAGTTCTTC. Translated, it gives CASSLGGQGANEQFF.

The chain links TRBV19 to TRBJ2-1, with 8 nucleotides matching TRBD2. V dropped 5 bases and J dropped 9; count of bases not matched to a gene: 9. The CDR3 runs to 14 residues. Germline loops: CDR1 LNHDA, CDR2 SQIVND (reference sequence). The CDR3: CASSLGAGDVEQFF. CDR3 in DNA: TGTGCCAGTAGTCTGGGAGCGGGAGACGTTGAGCAGTTCTTC.

The table lists this clonotype with a count of one. V and J are TRBV7-2 and TRBJ1-1; no definite D call. The CDR3 is 12 amino acids. The ends were cut back, 0 bases at V and 11 bases at J, with 10 bases in the middle. Germline V gene lookup returns CDR1 SGHTA and CDR2 FQGNSA. As DNA, the CDR3 is TGTGCCAGCAGCTTAGCGAATGGATTGGCTTTCTTT. It yields the protein CASSLANGLAFF.

The sample holds one count of this clonotype. The chain is built from TRBV11-2 and TRBJ2-7, with 9 bases lining up with TRBD2. V lost 2 bases to trimming and J lost 0 bases; unmatched junction nucleotides: 8. The CDR3 runs 17 residues. Per the germline V gene, CDR1 is SGHAT and CDR2 is FQNNGV. Here the CDR3 DNA reads TGTGCCAGCAGCTTATCAAAGGGACTAGCCCACTCCTACGAGCAGTACTTC. Translated: CASSLSKGLAHSYEQYF.

This clonotype was picked up one time. The chain's CDR3 is CASTGGAHIRGEQYF. CDR3 DNA sequence: TGTGCCAGCACGGGAGGGGCCCACATAAGGGGTGAGCAGTACTTC. The chain couples TRBV2 to TRBJ2-7, with 8 bases fitting TRBD2. Germline CDR1 reads SNHLY; CDR2 reads FYNNEI. V shed 7 bases and J 7 bases; nucleotides not matched to a gene: 15. This CDR3 has 15 amino acids.

The chain recombines TRBV4-1 with TRBJ2-1; D ambiguous. This CDR3 contains 14 residues. The ends were cut back, 0 bases at V and 4 bases at J, with 7 bases in the middle. Germline loops: CDR1 MGHRA, CDR2 YSYEKL. The CDR3 sequence: CASSQEEGYNEQFF. The CDR3 coding sequence is TGCGCCAGCAGCCAAGAAGAAGGATACAATGAGCAGTTCTTC.

This clonotype was counted a single time. The rearrangement uses TRBV29-1 and TRBJ1-4, with D uncertain. V was clipped by 7 bases and J by 2 bases, with 5 bases between them. This CDR3 is built from 11 residues. Germline-derived CDR1 and CDR2 are SQVTM and ANQGSEA. CDR3 region: CSAFTNEKLFF. The CDR3 nucleotides read TGCAGCGCGTTTACTAATGAAAAACTGTTTTTT.

This sequence joins TRBV5-1 and TRBJ1-2; the D is unclear. The germline V gene has CDR1 SGHRS and CDR2 YFSETQ. V was clipped by 0 bases and J by 7 bases, with 10 bases between them. The CDR3 covers 13 residues. CDR3 region: CASSLVAGFGYTF. DNA for the CDR3: TGCGCCAGCAGCTTGGTTGCGGGGTTTGGCTACACCTTC.

The CDR3 reads CSAKSYGYTF. The CDR3 DNA sequence: TGCAGTGCTAAATCGTATGGCTACACCTTC. The chain couples TRBV20-1 to TRBJ1-2; D is uncertain. Trimming pared 4 bases from V and 5 bases from J, leaving 5 bases between. Germline values: CDR1 DFQATT, CDR2 SNEGSKA (reference sequence). The CDR3 length is 10 residues.

The rearrangement joins TRBV7-2 to TRBJ2-1; 12 bases agree with TRBD2. This CDR3 comprises 16 residues. The ends lost 4 bases at V and 3 bases at J; junction bases unmatched: 4. CDR1 and CDR2 (germline): SGHTA, FQGNSA. CDR3 protein: CASSSQGLAGYNEQFF. The CDR3 coding sequence is TGTGCCAGCAGCTCACAGGGACTAGCGGGCTACAATGAGCAGTTCTTC.

V gene TRBV11-2 combines with J gene TRBJ2-2; TRBD2 agrees at 10 bases. The length of the CDR3 is 17 residues. Germline values: CDR1 SGHAT, CDR2 FQNNGV. V gave up 1 base and J gave up 8 bases; unmatched junction bases: 10. For the CDR3, the DNA is TGTGCCAGCAGCTTAGGGGGGCTAGCGGGAGCCCTGGGGGAGCTGTTTTTT. Translation gives CASSLGGLAGALGELFF.

The rearrangement links TRBV28 to TRBJ1-2; the D is unclear. The V gene lost 6 bases and the J gene lost 10 bases, with 18 bases spanning the gap. The germline V gene encodes CDR1 MDHEN and CDR2 SYDVKM. The CDR3 has 13 residues. CDR3 in DNA: TGTGCCAGCAGCTCTACGGTCTGGGTGGACTACACCTTC. Protein: CASSSTVWVDYTF.

The chain has TRBV9 and TRBJ2-1, with TRBD1 matching 9 bases. The trim removed 3 bases at V and 7 bases at J, leaving 8 bases unmatched. Germline V lookup: CDR1 SGDLS, CDR2 YYNGEE. The CDR3 is 15 amino acids. The CDR3 coding sequence is TGTGCCAGCAGCGGACAAGGGACAGGGCGGAATGAGCAGTTCTTC. This gives the protein CASSGQGTGRNEQFF.

This chain uses TRBV6-5 with TRBJ1-1; perhaps TRBD1 as D (6 bases). The CDR3 contains 14 residues. V lost 6 bases to trimming and J lost 0 bases, with 11 bases between them. The germline V gene encodes CDR1 MNHEY and CDR2 SVGAGI. The CDR3 bases are TGTGCCAGCAGCAAGGACAGAATGAACACTGAAGCTTTCTTT. Translation: CASSKDRMNTEAFF.

The gene calls are TRBV6-1 and TRBJ2-1; either TRBD1 or TRBD2 may supply D (5 bases each). CDR3 length equals 16 residues. With 0 bases removed from V and 0 bases from J, the gap between germline ends came to 9 bases. CDR1 is MNHNS and CDR2 is SASEGT in the germline V gene. CDR3 in DNA: TGTGCCAGCAGTGAAGCGGGACGTAGCTCCTACAATGAGCAGTTCTTC. It translates to CASSEAGRSSYNEQFF.

The rearrangement uses TRBV18 and TRBJ1-1; no clear D gene. Germline values: CDR1 KGHSH, CDR2 LQKENI. The CDR3 spans 13 residues. Between the trimmed V and J ends, which lost 0 bases and 8 bases, there was a span of 10 bases. The CDR3 protein is CASSPPDAKEAFF. The CDR3 DNA sequence: TGTGCCAGCTCACCACCGGATGCTAAAGAAGCTTTCTTT.

V gene TRBV15 combines with J gene TRBJ2-7; weak D call: TRBD1 (5 bases). Germline CDR1 and CDR2: LNHNV and YYDKDF (reference sequence). The CDR3 runs 13 residues. The V gene lost 3 bases and the J gene lost 9 bases, with 15 bases spanning the gap. The CDR3 is CATSRDTQDGQYF. The CDR3 DNA is TGTGCCACCAGCAGGGACACCCAAGACGGGCAGTACTTC.

This chain joins TRBV12-3 or TRBV12-4 and TRBJ1-5; D not resolved. This CDR3 is built from 15 residues. Trimming removed 0 bases at V and 0 bases at J, with 6 bases between. The DNA for the CDR3 is TGTGCCAGCAGTTTAGCTGGGTATAGCAATCAGCCCCAGCATTTT. It codes for CASSLAGYSNQPQHF.